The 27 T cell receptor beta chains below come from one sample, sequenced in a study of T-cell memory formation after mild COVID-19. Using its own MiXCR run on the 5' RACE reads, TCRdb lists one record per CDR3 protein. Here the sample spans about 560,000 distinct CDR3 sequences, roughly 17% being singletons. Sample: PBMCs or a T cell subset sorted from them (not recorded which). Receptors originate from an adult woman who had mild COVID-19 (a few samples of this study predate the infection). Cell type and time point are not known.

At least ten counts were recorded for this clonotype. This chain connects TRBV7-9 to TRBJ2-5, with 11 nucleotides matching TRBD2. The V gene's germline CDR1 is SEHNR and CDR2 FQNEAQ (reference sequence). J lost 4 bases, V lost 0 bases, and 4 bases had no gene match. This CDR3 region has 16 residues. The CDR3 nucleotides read TGTGCCAGCAGCTTAGCCCCTAGCGGGAGGCCAGAGACCCAGTACTTC. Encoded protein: CASSLAPSGRPETQYF.

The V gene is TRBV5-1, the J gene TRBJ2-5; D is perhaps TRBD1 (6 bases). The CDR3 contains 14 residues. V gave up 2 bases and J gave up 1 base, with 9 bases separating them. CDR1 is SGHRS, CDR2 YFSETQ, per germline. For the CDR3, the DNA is TGCGCCAGCAGCTTCAGGGGCCCCCAAGAGACCCAGTACTTC. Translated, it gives CASSFRGPQETQYF.

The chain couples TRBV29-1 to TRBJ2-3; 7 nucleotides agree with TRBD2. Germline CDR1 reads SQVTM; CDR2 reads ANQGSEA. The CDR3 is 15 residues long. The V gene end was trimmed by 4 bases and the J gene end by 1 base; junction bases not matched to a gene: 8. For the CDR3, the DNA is TGCAGCGTTGTAGTTCCAGGGAGGGGCACAGATACGCAGTATTTT. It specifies CSVVVPGRGTDTQYF.

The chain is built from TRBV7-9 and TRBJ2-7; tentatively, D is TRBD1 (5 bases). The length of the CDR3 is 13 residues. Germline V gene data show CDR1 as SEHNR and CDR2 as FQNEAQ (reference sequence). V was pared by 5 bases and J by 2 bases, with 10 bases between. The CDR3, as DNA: TGTGCCAGCAGCGCCCGGACACCCTACGAGCAGTACTTC. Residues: CASSARTPYEQYF.

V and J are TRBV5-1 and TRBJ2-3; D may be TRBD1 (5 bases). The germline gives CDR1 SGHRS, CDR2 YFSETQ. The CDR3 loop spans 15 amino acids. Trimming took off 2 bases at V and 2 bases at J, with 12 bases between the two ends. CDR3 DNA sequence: TGCGCCAGCAGCTTAATGACAGCCAACACAGATACGCAGTATTTT. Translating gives CASSLMTANTDTQYF. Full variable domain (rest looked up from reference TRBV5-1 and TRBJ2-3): KAGVTQTPRYLIKTRGQQVTLSCSPISGHRSVSWYQQTPGQGLQFLFEYFSETQRNKGNFPGRFSGRQFSNSRSEMNVSTLELGDSALYLCASSLMTANTDTQYFGPGTRLTVL.

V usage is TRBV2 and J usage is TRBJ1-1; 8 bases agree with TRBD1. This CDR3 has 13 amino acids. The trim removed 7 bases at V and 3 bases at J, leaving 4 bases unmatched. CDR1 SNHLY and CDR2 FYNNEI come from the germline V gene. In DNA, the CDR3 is TGTGCCAGCACCACGGGACAGGACACTGAAGCTTTCTTT. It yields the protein CASTTGQDTEAFF.

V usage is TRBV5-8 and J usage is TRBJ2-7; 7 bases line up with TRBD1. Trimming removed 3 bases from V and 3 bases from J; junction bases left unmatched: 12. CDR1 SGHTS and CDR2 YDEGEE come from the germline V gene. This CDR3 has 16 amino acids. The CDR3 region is CASSSLPRDRDYEQYF. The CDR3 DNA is TGTGCCAGCAGCTCGTTACCCCGGGACAGAGACTACGAGCAGTACTTC.

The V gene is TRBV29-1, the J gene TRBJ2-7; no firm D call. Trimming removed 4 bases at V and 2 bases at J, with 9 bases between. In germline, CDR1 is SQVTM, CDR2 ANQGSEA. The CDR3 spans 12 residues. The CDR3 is CSVGKDTYEQYF. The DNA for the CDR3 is TGCAGCGTTGGGAAGGATACCTACGAGCAGTACTTC.

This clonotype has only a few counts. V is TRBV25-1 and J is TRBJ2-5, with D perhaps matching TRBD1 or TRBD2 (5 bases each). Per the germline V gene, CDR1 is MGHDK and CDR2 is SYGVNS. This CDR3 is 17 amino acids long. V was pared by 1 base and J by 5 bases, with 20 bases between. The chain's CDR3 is CASSESLGDLYPETQYF. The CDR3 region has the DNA TGTGCCAGCAGTGAATCCCTAGGGGACCTGTACCCGGAGACCCAGTACTTC.

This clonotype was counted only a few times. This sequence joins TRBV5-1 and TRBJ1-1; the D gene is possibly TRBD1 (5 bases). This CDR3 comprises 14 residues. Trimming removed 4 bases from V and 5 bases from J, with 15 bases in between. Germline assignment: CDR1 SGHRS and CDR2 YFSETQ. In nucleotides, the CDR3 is TGCGCCAGCAGCCGGACACCCGGCGGGACTGAAGCTTTCTTT. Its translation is CASSRTPGGTEAFF.

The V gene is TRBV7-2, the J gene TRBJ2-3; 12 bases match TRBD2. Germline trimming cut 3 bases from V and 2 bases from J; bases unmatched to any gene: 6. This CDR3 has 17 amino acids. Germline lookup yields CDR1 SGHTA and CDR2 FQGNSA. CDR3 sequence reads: CASSFARLAGATDTQYF. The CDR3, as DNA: TGTGCCAGCAGCTTCGCCCGACTAGCGGGAGCCACAGATACGCAGTATTTT.

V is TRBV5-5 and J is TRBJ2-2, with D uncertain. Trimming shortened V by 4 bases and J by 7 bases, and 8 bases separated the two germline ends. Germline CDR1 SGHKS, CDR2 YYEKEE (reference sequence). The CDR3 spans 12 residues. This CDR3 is CASSPGHGELFF. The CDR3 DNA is TGTGCCAGCAGCCCTGGGCACGGGGAGCTGTTTTTT. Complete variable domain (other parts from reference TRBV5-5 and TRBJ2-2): DAGVTQSPTHLIKTRGQQVTLRCSPISGHKSVSWYQQVLGQGPQFIFQYYEKEERGRGNFPDRFSARQFPNYSSELNVNALLLGDSALYLCASSPGHGELFFGEGSRLTVL.

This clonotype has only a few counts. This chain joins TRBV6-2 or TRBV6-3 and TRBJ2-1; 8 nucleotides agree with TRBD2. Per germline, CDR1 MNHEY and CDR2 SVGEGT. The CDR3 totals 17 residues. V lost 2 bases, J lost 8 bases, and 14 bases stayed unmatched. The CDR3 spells CASSYADGASGSHEQFF. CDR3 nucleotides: TGTGCCAGCAGTTACGCCGATGGGGCTAGCGGGTCCCATGAGCAGTTCTTC.

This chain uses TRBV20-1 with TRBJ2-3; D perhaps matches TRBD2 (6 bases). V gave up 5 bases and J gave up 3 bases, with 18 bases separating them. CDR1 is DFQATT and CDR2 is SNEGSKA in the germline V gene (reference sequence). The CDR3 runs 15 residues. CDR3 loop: CSAPDAGLRTDTQYF. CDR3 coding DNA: TGCAGTGCTCCCGACGCGGGGTTGAGGACAGATACGCAGTATTTT.

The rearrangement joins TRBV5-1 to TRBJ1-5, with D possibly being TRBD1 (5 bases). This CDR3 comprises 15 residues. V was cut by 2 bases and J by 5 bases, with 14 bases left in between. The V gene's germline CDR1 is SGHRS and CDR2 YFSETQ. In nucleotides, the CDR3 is TGCGCCAGCAGCTTAGCCGGGACTTGGGATCAGCCCCAGCATTTT. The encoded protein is CASSLAGTWDQPQHF.

The CDR3 is CASSGTSSARGTGELFF. In DNA, the CDR3 is TGTGCCAGCAGCGGAACCTCTAGCGCCCGAGGTACCGGGGAGCTGTTTTTT. The chain employs TRBV9 and TRBJ2-2; the D gene is possibly TRBD2 (6 bases). The CDR3 contains 17 residues. The V gene's germline CDR1 is SGDLS and CDR2 YYNGEE. V lost 3 bases and J lost 5, with 20 bases in between.

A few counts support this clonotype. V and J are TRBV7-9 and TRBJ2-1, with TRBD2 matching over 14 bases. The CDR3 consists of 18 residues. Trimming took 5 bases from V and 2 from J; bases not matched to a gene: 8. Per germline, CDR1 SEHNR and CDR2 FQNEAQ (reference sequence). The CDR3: CASSRLGLAGGTYNEQFF. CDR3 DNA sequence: TGTGCCAGCAGCCGACTCGGACTAGCGGGAGGTACCTACAATGAGCAGTTCTTC.

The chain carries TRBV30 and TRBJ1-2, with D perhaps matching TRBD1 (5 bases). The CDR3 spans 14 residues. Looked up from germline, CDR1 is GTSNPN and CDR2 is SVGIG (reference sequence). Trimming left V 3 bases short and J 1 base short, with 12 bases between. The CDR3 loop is CAWRSGHINYGYTF. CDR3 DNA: TGTGCCTGGAGATCCGGACACATTAACTATGGCTACACCTTC.

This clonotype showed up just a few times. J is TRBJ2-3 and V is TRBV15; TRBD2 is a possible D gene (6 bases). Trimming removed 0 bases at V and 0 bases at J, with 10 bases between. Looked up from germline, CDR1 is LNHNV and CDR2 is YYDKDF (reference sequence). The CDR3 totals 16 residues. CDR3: CATSRDGGTSTDTQYF. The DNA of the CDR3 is TGTGCCACCAGCAGAGATGGCGGGACTAGCACAGATACGCAGTATTTT. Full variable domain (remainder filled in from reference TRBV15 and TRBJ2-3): DAMVIQNPRYQVTQFGKPVTLSCSQTLNHNVMYWYQQKSSQAPKLLFHYYDKDFNNEADTPDNFQSRRPNTSFCFLDIRSPGLGDTAMYLCATSRDGGTSTDTQYFGPGTRLTVL.

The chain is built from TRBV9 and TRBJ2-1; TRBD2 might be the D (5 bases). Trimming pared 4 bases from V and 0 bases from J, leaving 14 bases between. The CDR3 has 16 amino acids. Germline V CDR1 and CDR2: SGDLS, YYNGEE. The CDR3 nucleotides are TGTGCCAGCAGCTCCCGGACTGACTACTCCTACAATGAGCAGTTCTTC. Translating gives CASSSRTDYSYNEQFF.

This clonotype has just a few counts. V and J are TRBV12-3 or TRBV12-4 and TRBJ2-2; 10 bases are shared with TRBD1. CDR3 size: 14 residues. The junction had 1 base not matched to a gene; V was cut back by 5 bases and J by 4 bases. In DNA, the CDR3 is TGTGCCAGCAGTGGGGACAGGGGCACCGGGGAGCTGTTTTTT. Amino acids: CASSGDRGTGELFF.

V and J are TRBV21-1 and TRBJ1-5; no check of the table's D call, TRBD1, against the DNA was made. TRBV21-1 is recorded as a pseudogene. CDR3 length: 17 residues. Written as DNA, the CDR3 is TGTGCCAGCAGCAAAGACATTACGGCAGGGGAGGATCAGCCCCAGCATTTT. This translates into CASSKDITAGEDQPQHF.

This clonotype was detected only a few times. CDR3 protein: CASRQGQGTYTDTQYF. CDR3 in DNA: TGTGCCAGCAGGCAGGGACAGGGTACTTACACAGATACGCAGTATTTT. V is TRBV12-3 or TRBV12-4 and J is TRBJ2-3; 9 nucleotides match TRBD1. Trimming cost V 6 bases and J 2 bases; bases outside gene matches: 9. The CDR3 is made up of 16 amino acids.

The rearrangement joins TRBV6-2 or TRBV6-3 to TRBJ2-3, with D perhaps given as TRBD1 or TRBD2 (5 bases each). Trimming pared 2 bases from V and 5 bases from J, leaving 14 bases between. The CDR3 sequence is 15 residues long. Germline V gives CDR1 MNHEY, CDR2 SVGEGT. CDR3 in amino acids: CASSYPGTQQDTQYF. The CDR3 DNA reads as TGTGCCAGCAGTTACCCCGGGACGCAGCAAGATACGCAGTATTTT.

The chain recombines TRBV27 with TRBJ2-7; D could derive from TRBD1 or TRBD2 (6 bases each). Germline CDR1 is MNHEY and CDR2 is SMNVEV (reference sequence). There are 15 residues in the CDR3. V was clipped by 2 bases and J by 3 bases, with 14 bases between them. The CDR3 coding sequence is TGTGCCAGCAGTTTAAGTCCAGGGGAGGACTACGAGCAGTACTTC. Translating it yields CASSLSPGEDYEQYF.

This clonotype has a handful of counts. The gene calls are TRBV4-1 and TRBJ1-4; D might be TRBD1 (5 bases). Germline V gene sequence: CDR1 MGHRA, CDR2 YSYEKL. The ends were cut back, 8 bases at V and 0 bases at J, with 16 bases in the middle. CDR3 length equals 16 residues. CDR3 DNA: TGCGCCAGCCGCCCCGTCGGGACTGCAACTAATGAAAAACTGTTTTTT. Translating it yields CASRPVGTATNEKLFF.

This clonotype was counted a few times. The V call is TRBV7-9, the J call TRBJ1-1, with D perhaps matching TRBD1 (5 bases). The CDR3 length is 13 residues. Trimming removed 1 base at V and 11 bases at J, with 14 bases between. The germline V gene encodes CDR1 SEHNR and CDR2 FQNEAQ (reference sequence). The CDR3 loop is CASSLEGRVRAFF. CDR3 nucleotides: TGTGCCAGCAGCTTAGAGGGCAGGGTCCGGGCTTTCTTT.